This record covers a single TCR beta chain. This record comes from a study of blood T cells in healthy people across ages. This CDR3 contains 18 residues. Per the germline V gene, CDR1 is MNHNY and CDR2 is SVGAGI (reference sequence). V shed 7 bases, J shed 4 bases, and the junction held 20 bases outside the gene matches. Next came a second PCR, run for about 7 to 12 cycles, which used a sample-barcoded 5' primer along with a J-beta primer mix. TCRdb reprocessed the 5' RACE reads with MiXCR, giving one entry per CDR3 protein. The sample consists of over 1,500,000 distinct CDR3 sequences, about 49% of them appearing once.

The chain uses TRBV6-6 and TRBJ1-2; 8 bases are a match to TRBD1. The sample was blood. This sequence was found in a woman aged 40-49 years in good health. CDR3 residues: CASTNRLGTAGGFYGYTF. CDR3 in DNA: TGTGCCAGCACCAACCGCTTAGGAACGGCAGGGGGCTTCTATGGCTACACCTTC.